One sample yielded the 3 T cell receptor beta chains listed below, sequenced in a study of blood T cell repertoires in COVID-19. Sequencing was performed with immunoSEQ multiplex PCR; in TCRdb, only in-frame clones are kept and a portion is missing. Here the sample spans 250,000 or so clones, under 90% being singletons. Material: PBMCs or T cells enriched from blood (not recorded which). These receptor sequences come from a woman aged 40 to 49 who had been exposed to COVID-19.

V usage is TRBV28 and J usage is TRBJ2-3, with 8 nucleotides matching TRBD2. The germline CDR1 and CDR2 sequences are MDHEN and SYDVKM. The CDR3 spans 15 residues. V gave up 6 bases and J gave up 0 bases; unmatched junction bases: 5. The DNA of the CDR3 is TGTGCCAGCAGAACACTAGCGGCTAGCACAGATACGCAGTATTTT. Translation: CASRTLAASTDTQYF. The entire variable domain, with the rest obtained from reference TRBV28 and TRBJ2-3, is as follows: DVKVTQSSRYLVKRTGEKVFLECVQDMDHENMFWYRQDPGLGLRLIYFSYDVKMKEKGDIPEGYSVSREKKERFSLILESASTNQTSMYLCASRTLAASTDTQYFGPGTRLTVL.

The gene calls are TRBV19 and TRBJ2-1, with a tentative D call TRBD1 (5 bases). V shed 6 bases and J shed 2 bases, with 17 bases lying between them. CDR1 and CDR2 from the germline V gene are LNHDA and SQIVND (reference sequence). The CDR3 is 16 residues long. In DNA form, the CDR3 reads TGTGCCAGTAGCAACGGAAGGGGTGGGACCTACAATGAGCAGTTCTTC. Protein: CASSNGRGGTYNEQFF. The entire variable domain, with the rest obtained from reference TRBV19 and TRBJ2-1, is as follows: DGGITQSPKYLFRKEGQNVTLSCEQNLNHDAMYWYRQDPGQGLRLIYYSQIVNDFQKGDIAEGYSVSREKKESFPLTVTSAQKNPTAFYLCASSNGRGGTYNEQFFGPGTRLTVL.

The chain's CDR3 is CASSLASGDYNEQFF. For the CDR3, the DNA is TGTGCCAGCAGCTTAGCCAGCGGGGACTACAATGAGCAGTTCTTC. The genes are TRBV11-3 and TRBJ2-1, with TRBD2 matching over 7 bases. V shed 1 base, J shed 3 bases, and the junction held 3 bases outside the gene matches. The germline V gene has CDR1 SGHNT and CDR2 YENEEA. This CDR3 is built from 15 residues.